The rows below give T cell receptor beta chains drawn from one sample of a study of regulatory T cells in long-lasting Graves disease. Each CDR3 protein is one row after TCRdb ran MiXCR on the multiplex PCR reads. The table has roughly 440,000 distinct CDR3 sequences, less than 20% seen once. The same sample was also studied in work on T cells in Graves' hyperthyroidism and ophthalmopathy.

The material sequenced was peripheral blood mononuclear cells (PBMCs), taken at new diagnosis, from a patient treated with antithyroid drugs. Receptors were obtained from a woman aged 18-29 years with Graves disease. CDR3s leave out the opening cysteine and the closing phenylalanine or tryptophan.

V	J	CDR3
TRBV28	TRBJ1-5	AAHGGTWDQPQH
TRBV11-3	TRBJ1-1	ASSLAILVGAF
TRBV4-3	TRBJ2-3	ASSRLAESTDTQY
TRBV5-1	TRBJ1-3	ASSLQGRAGGNTIY
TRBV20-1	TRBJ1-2	SVPGDYGYT
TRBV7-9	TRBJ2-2	ASSSILGPGELF
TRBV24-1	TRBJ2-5	ATSGVSGSLDGETQY
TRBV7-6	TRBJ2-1	ASSSLAGGADNEQF
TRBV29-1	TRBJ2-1	SVVGASYNEQF
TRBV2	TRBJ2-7	ASSTGLAPDEQY
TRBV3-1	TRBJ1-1	ASSLVARVTEAF
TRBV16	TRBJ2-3	ASSQPEGTGVLSTDTQY
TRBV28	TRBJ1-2	ASRTVESILYGYT
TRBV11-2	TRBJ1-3	ASSLEGHPTGNTIY
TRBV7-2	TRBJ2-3	ASKNRREDTDTQY
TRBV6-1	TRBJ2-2	ASSELATNTGELF
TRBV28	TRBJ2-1	ASSSLAALRF
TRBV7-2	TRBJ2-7	ASSQRKQTYEQY
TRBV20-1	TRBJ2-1	SAEGLAGDYEQF
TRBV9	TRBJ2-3	ASSVLAGGVTDTQY
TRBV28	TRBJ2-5	ASSPTKKLETQY
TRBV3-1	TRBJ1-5	ASSHRGTALSNQPQH
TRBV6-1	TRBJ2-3	ASRKSGTDTQY
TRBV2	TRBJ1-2	ASSEVRYGYT
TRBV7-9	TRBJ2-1	ASSAPGLAGDNEQF
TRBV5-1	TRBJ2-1	ASSLDRFREQF
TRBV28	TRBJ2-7	ASGIAGSYEQY
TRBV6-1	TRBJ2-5	ASSPRLAGGIRETQY
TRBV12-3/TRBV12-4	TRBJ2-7	ASQGNQDGDYEQY
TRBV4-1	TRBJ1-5	ASSQVDFSNQPQH
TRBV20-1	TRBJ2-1	SANIVSRSYNEQF
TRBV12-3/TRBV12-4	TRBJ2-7	ASSPGGGRGEQY
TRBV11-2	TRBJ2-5	ASSFGHVFSETQY
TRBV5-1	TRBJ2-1	ASSSGLAGGPSYNEQF
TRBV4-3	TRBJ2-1	ASSPGPGPLEQF